The text below deals with one T cell receptor (beta chain). CDR1 and CDR2 from the germline V gene are MDHEN and SYDVKM. The V and J ends lost 2 bases and 1 base respectively, with 20 bases between them. CDR3 length equals 18 residues. Measured with immunoSEQ multiplex PCR; TCRdb has only the in-frame clones, and not every one. Counted here are about 510,000 clones, more than 65% occurring once; the ten biggest clones make up around 13%. This entry comes from a study of shared clonotypes between healthy human individuals. The clonotype was recovered from a woman aged 40 to 50 in good health. Some clones in this sample may be carry-over from other donors' samples. J is TRBJ1-1 and V is TRBV28; no clear D. The sequenced material came from PBMCs. CDR3 in amino acids: CASSLPPYQSGRNTEAFF. The CDR3 DNA is TGTGCCAGCAGTTTACCTCCCTACCAATCCGGACGGAACACTGAAGCTTTCTTT.